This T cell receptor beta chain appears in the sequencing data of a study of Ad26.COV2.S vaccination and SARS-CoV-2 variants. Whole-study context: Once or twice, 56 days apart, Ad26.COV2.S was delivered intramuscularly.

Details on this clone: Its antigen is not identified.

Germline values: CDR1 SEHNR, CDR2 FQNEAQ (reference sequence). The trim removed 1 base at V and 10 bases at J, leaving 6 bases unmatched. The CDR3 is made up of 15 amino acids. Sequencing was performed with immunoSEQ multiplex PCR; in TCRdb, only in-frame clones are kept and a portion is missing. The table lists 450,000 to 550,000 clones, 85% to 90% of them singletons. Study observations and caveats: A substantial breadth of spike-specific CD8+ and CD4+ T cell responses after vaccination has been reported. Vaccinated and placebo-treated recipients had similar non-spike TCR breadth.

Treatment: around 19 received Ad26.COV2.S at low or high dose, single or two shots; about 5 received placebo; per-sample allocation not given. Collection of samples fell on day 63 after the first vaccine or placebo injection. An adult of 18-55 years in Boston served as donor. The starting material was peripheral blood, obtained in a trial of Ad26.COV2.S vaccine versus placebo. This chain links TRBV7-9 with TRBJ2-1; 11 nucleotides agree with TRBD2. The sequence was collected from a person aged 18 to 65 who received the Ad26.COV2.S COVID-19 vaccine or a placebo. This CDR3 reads CASSLVLAGGGEQFF. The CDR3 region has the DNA TGTGCCAGCAGCTTAGTCCTAGCGGGAGGAGGGGAGCAGTTCTTC.